This is a list of T cell receptor beta chains from one sample in a study of chronic HIV infection and antiretroviral therapy. TCRdb independently ran MiXCR on the 5' RACE reads; one entry per CDR3 protein. Of about 38,000 distinct CDR3 sequences listed, about 8.1% were seen once; the top ten hold over 2.5%. The sample comprised peripheral blood. Receptors originate from an adult who had HIV and had not received antiretroviral therapy, or was an uninfected healthy control (not recorded which). CDR3s include the opening cysteine and the closing phenylalanine or tryptophan. Fields, in order: CDR3 length, V gene, J gene, CDR3 protein.

17,TRBV3-1,TRBJ2-3,CASSQGLLGSSTDTQYF
13,TRBV28,TRBJ1-2,CASRSGVDYGYTF
16,TRBV5-1,TRBJ2-7,CASSLFMAGDGYEQYF
15,TRBV29-1,TRBJ2-1,CSVAWEDTLRNEQFF
15,TRBV6-5,TRBJ2-4,CASSYSKGEGNIQYF
14,TRBV24-1,TRBJ2-2,CATQREEVTGELFF
15,TRBV28,TRBJ2-1,CASSPPGQGRNEQFF
16,TRBV6-5,TRBJ2-3,CASSYSMGQAADTQYF
11,TRBV28,TRBJ2-3,CASGVTDTQYF
12,TRBV20-1,TRBJ2-1,CSANEQGDEQFF
14,TRBV2,TRBJ1-1,CASSEGFRNTEAFF
15,TRBV20-1,TRBJ2-7,CSARDPGRASYEQYF
13,TRBV29-1,TRBJ2-5,CSVEGLPQETQYF
15,TRBV3-1,TRBJ2-5,CASSPPGNRQETQYF
15,TRBV20-1,TRBJ1-5,CSARTKQGAAQPQHF
17,TRBV6-2/TRBV6-3,TRBJ2-3,CASSSDPVPIDTDTQYF
13,TRBV28,TRBJ1-6,CASSIGKNSPLHF
14,TRBV28,TRBJ1-5,CASSLTGGIGPQHF
14,TRBV20-1,TRBJ1-4,CSASAGTLNEKLFF
14,TRBV4-3,TRBJ2-3,CASSTRTGSDTQYF
11,TRBV5-1,TRBJ2-1,CASSGGRGQFF
15,TRBV27,TRBJ2-5,CASTSFLAGVKTQYF
19,TRBV7-9,TRBJ2-2,CASSPGHPLAVVNTGELFF
15,TRBV28,TRBJ2-5,CASSLPSGREETQYF
16,TRBV6-2/TRBV6-3,TRBJ1-5,CASSYSGTGIRKPQHF
15,TRBV7-3,TRBJ2-3,CASSLQGAVGDTQYF
14,TRBV20-1,TRBJ2-7,CSAEEYRGSYEQYF
15,TRBV28,TRBJ1-2,CASSFGGGINYGYTF
15,TRBV7-2,TRBJ2-3,CASSSVGQRRDTQYF
14,TRBV27,TRBJ2-7,CASSFVSGSYEQYF
15,TRBV25-1,TRBJ2-1,CASSLLAGGSGEQFF
13,TRBV4-3,TRBJ2-1,CASSHLGGKEQFF
14,TRBV5-1,TRBJ1-5,CASSSGRGNQPQHF
12,TRBV29-1,TRBJ2-7,CSVEDTRDEQYF
13,TRBV2,TRBJ2-4,CASTEDRWDIQYF
15,TRBV11-2,TRBJ2-6,CASSLGTSGANVLTF
16,TRBV2,TRBJ1-2,CASSEGTGGGWNGYTF
17,TRBV15,TRBJ1-3,CATSRVAEKSIGNTIYF
12,TRBV12-3/TRBV12-4,TRBJ2-3,CASSRLSDTQYF
13,TRBV7-2,TRBJ2-3,CASMAGGTDTQYF
15,TRBV5-5,TRBJ2-1,CASSLEGTGGNEQFF
14,TRBV28,TRBJ2-7,CASSLGGGNYEQYF
16,TRBV28,TRBJ2-3,CASSFGTGASTDTQYF
12,TRBV28,TRBJ2-7,CASSLSGGEQYF
15,TRBV12-3/TRBV12-4,TRBJ2-2,CASSLGLAGTGELFF
14,TRBV10-3,TRBJ2-3,CAISGGRATDTQYF
13,TRBV7-2,TRBJ1-5,CASSIQGSQPQHF
16,TRBV14,TRBJ2-2,CASSSRRSGNTGELFF